Shown below are 30 T cell receptor beta chains from a single sample sequenced in a study of Ad26.COV2.S vaccination and SARS-CoV-2 variants. Sequencing used immunoSEQ multiplex PCR; TCRdb keeps in-frame clones, though not all of them. The sample lists 510,000 or so clones, about 83% occurring once. Described treatment: 15 to 20 received Ad26.COV2.S at low or high dose, single or two shots; roughly five received placebo; per-sample allocation not given. Vaccine and placebo recipients were sampled on day 63 after the first injection. The sample consisted of peripheral blood, taken in a trial of Ad26.COV2.S vaccine versus placebo. The receptors here all came from a person aged 18-60 years who received the Ad26.COV2.S COVID-19 vaccine or a placebo.

The table lists this clone with a count of one. V is TRBV5-1 and J is TRBJ2-1, with D maybe TRBD1 (6 bases). Germline V gene sequence: CDR1 SGHRS, CDR2 YFSETQ. With 6 bases removed from V and 4 bases from J, the gap between germline ends came to 17 bases. The CDR3 is 15 residues long. CDR3: CASTPQGQAYNEQFF. CDR3 DNA sequence: TGCGCCAGCACCCCCCAGGGGCAGGCTTACAATGAGCAGTTCTTC.

CDR3 residues: CASTLAGLAGLEQYF. In DNA, the CDR3 is TGTGCCAGCACCCTCGCGGGACTAGCGGGACTCGAGCAGTACTTC. The chain employs TRBV28 and TRBJ2-7; 13 bases are shared with TRBD2. V was clipped by 7 bases and J by 6 bases; unmatched bases: 9. CDR3 length equals 15 residues. Germline lookup yields CDR1 MDHEN and CDR2 SYDVKM.

V gene TRBV18 combines with J gene TRBJ2-1; D possibly matches TRBD1 or TRBD2 (5 bases each). Looked up from germline, CDR1 is KGHSH and CDR2 is LQKENI. This CDR3 contains 21 residues. Trimming removed 1 base from V and 6 bases from J, with 31 bases in between. CDR3 sequence: CASSPRDGGLLPARSSNEQFF. Written as DNA, the CDR3 is TGTGCCAGCTCACCACGGGACGGAGGACTCCTACCAGCTCGATCAAGCAATGAGCAGTTCTTC.

The gene calls are TRBV30 and TRBJ2-1; TRBD2 agrees at 10 bases. The CDR3 totals 17 residues. Germline trimming cut 3 bases from V and 6 bases from J; bases unmatched to any gene: 14. Germline-derived CDR1 and CDR2 are GTSNPN and SVGIG (reference sequence). CDR3 protein: CAWRGVGLAGEVNEQFF. Here the CDR3 DNA reads TGTGCCTGGAGGGGGGTGGGTCTAGCGGGAGAAGTCAATGAGCAGTTCTTC.

The count of this clone is one. The rearrangement uses TRBV11-3 and TRBJ2-1, with 12 bases lining up with TRBD2. From germline, CDR1 is SGHNT and CDR2 YENEEA. CDR3 length: 15 residues. J gave up 7 bases and V 5 bases, and 6 bases lay outside the gene matches. The CDR3 reads CASSTTSGRMNEQFF. CDR3 nucleotide sequence: TGTGCCAGCAGCACAACTAGCGGGAGGATGAATGAGCAGTTCTTC.

V usage is TRBV25-1 and J usage is TRBJ1-2; 9 nucleotides line up with TRBD1. The CDR3 loop spans 16 amino acids. V shed 6 bases, J shed 0 bases, and the junction held 8 bases outside the gene matches. CDR1 is MGHDK, CDR2 SYGVNS, per germline. The CDR3 here is CASRGQGGWANYGYTF. The DNA of the CDR3 is TGTGCCAGCAGGGGACAGGGAGGGTGGGCTAACTATGGCTACACCTTC.

The chain has TRBV2 and TRBJ2-2; possibly TRBD1 or TRBD2 for D (6 bases each). V dropped 4 bases and J dropped 2 bases, with 11 bases sitting between them. This CDR3 is built from 15 residues. The germline V gene has CDR1 SNHLY and CDR2 FYNNEI. CDR3 nucleotides: TGTGCCAGCAGTGGTGTGGGGGGCAACACCGGGGAGCTGTTTTTT. Its protein is CASSGVGGNTGELFF.

This sequence joins TRBV2 and TRBJ2-5, with a weak D call TRBD2 (5 bases). The CDR3 contains 14 residues. Germline CDR1 SNHLY, CDR2 FYNNEI. The germline V and J ends were trimmed by 6 bases and 2 bases, with 13 bases remaining between them. CDR3 sequence: CASRRVARQETQYF. Written as DNA, the CDR3 is TGTGCCAGCAGGAGGGTCGCTAGGCAAGAGACCCAGTACTTC.

The chain joins TRBV24-1 to TRBJ2-3, with D unclear. V was shortened by 4 bases and J by 2 bases, with 12 bases between the two germline ends. The CDR3 is 15 residues long. The V gene's germline CDR1 is KGHDR and CDR2 SFDVKD. CDR3 sequence reads: CATSETGRFTDTQYF. DNA of the CDR3: TGTGCCACCAGTGAGACGGGCCGGTTCACAGATACGCAGTATTTT.

The chain couples TRBV30 to TRBJ1-2; maybe TRBD1 (6 bases). The CDR3 has 15 residues. CDR1 and CDR2 from the germline V gene are GTSNPN and SVGIG (reference sequence). V lost 0 bases to trimming and J lost 4 bases, with 15 bases between them. CDR3 bases: TGTGCCTGGAGTGTTGGGACACCCGCAACCTATGGCTACACCTTC. The encoded protein is CAWSVGTPATYGYTF.

The chain combines TRBV24-1 with TRBJ2-2; D is undetermined. The CDR3 extends over 12 amino acids. V lost 10 bases and J 8 bases, leaving 13 bases between the germline ends. Germline loops: CDR1 KGHDR, CDR2 SFDVKD. The CDR3 loop is CATAGSGGELFF. The CDR3 coding sequence is TGTGCCACGGCAGGTTCCGGTGGGGAGCTGTTTTTT.

The chain couples TRBV28 to TRBJ2-7, with 13 bases aligning to TRBD2. Looked up from germline, CDR1 is MDHEN and CDR2 is SYDVKM. This CDR3 is 15 amino acids long. Trimming removed 9 bases from V and 0 bases from J; junction bases left unmatched: 5. The CDR3, as DNA: TGTGCCAGTCGGACTAGCGGGGGAACCTCCTACGAGCAGTACTTC. Protein: CASRTSGGTSYEQYF.

This clone was detected once. V usage is TRBV28 and J usage is TRBJ1-5; D remains unclear. V was cut by 1 base and J by 3 bases, with 10 bases left in between. Per the germline V gene, CDR1 is MDHEN and CDR2 is SYDVKM. There are 15 residues in the CDR3. CDR3 DNA: TGTGCCAGCAGTTTATCGGCGGGTCTCAATCAGCCCCAGCATTTT. It is translated as CASSLSAGLNQPQHF.

The rearrangement joins TRBV27 to TRBJ1-2; a possible D gene is TRBD1 (6 bases). Germline V lookup: CDR1 MNHEY, CDR2 SMNVEV (reference sequence). This CDR3 region has 17 residues. The V and J ends lost 4 bases and 3 bases respectively, with 21 bases between them. In nucleotides, the CDR3 is TGTGCCAGCAGTTACGTACCCCAGGGGCCGAGGTACTATGGCTACACCTTC. Its translation: CASSYVPQGPRYYGYTF.

This chain uses TRBV4-1 with TRBJ1-5, with TRBD1 identical over 8 bases. This CDR3 spans 16 amino acids. Unmatched junction bases numbered 8, after V lost 0 bases and J lost 7 bases. The germline CDR1 and CDR2 sequences are MGHRA and YSYEKL. CDR3 loop: CASSQEGTGFGQPQHF. CDR3 in DNA: TGCGCCAGCAGCCAAGAAGGGACAGGCTTTGGGCAGCCCCAGCATTTT.

This clone was detected only a few times. The CDR3 protein is CATISDSSYEQYF. The CDR3 coding sequence is TGTGCCACCATTTCCGATAGCTCCTACGAGCAGTACTTC. The chain has TRBV7-9 and TRBJ2-7; unclear D gene. The CDR3 is made up of 13 amino acids. Trimming left V 10 bases short and J 0 bases short, with 13 bases between. The germline CDR1 and CDR2 sequences are SEHNR and FQNEAQ (reference sequence). The full variable domain, in which reference TRBV7-9 and TRBJ2-7 provide the parts outside the CDR3, is DTGVSQNPRHKITKRGQNVTFRCDPISEHNRLYWYRQTLGQGPEFLTYFQNEAQLEKSRLLSDRFSAERPKGSFSTLEIQRTEQGDSAMYLCATISDSSYEQYFGPGTRLTVT.

The gene calls are TRBV4-3 and TRBJ2-2, with D possibly matching TRBD1 (5 bases). The CDR3 extends over 14 amino acids. Germline CDR1 is LGHNA and CDR2 is YSLEER. The ends were cut back, 3 bases at V and 1 base at J, with 6 bases in the middle. CDR3 region: CASSHGQNTGELFF. DNA of the CDR3: TGCGCCAGCAGCCACGGACAGAACACCGGGGAGCTGTTTTTT.

This clone was recorded many times. V is TRBV2 and J is TRBJ2-3; 9 bases agree with TRBD2. The germline V gene has CDR1 SNHLY and CDR2 FYNNEI. This CDR3 spans 15 amino acids. J gave up 3 bases and V 6 bases, and 7 bases lay outside the gene matches. CDR3 amino acids: CASRFLAGTTDTQYF. The CDR3 region has the DNA TGTGCCAGCAGGTTCCTAGCGGGGACGACAGATACGCAGTATTTT.

The J gene is TRBJ2-2, the V gene TRBV28; 8 bases align to TRBD1. V shed 6 bases and J 4 bases; nucleotides not matched to a gene: 4. Germline CDR1 is MDHEN and CDR2 is SYDVKM. The CDR3 is made up of 14 amino acids. CDR3 coding DNA: TGTGCCAGCAGCTCGACAGGGGCCACCGGGGAGCTGTTTTTT. Translation gives CASSSTGATGELFF.

The CDR3 bases are TGCAGCGCCAAGGTAGCGGGAGGGCCTACAGATACGCAGTATTTT. Translating gives CSAKVAGGPTDTQYF. The chain links TRBV29-1 to TRBJ2-3, with 11 bases identical to TRBD2. The junction had 9 bases not matched to a gene; V was cut back by 7 bases and J by 3 bases. This CDR3 contains 15 residues. Germline V gene data show CDR1 as SQVTM and CDR2 as ANQGSEA.

The J gene is TRBJ2-1, the V gene TRBV24-1; the D is unclear. This CDR3 is 16 amino acids long. Between the trimmed V and J ends, which lost 0 bases and 0 bases, there was a span of 8 bases. The V gene's germline CDR1 is KGHDR and CDR2 SFDVKD. Here the CDR3 DNA reads TGTGCCACCAGTGATTTGGAATCGAGCTCCTACAATGAGCAGTTCTTC. Protein product: CATSDLESSSYNEQFF.

DNA for the CDR3: TGTGCCAGTAGTAGTACGGCAGGTTCCCTCTCTGGGGCCAACGTCCTGACTTTC. This sequence encodes CASSSTAGSLSGANVLTF. The chain carries TRBV19 and TRBJ2-6; D is uncertain. V lost 4 bases and J 0 bases, leaving 16 bases between the germline ends. The germline CDR1 and CDR2 sequences are LNHDA and SQIVND (reference sequence). The CDR3 is 18 amino acids.

The chain joins TRBV6-5 to TRBJ1-2, with a tentative D call TRBD1 (6 bases). With 5 bases removed from V and 8 bases from J, the gap between germline ends came to 18 bases. The germline CDR1 and CDR2 sequences are MNHEY and SVGAGI. This CDR3 is 14 amino acids long. CDR3 residues: CASSRQTGSGGYTF. DNA of the CDR3: TGTGCCAGCAGTCGCCAAACAGGGTCCGGGGGCTACACCTTC.

The chain combines TRBV19 with TRBJ2-7, with D perhaps TRBD1 (6 bases). Per the germline V gene, CDR1 is LNHDA and CDR2 is SQIVND (reference sequence). The CDR3 is 11 amino acids. V gave up 10 bases and J gave up 4 bases, with 11 bases separating them. The chain's CDR3 is CATQGSYEQYF. DNA of the CDR3: TGTGCCACCCAGGGGAGTTACGAGCAGTACTTC.

This chain uses TRBV7-2 with TRBJ1-4; weak D call: TRBD1 (5 bases). The V and J ends lost 1 base and 8 bases respectively, with 11 bases between them. This CDR3 is 14 amino acids long. Per the germline V gene, CDR1 is SGHTA and CDR2 is FQGNSA. As DNA, the CDR3 is TGTGCCAGCAGCTTAGTAGGGGCTGGCGAAAAACTGTTTTTT. This gives the protein CASSLVGAGEKLFF.

V gene TRBV23-1 combines with J gene TRBJ1-1, with unresolved D. TRBV23-1 belongs to the ORF category, with a function that is uncertain. Trimming stripped 0 bases from V and 8 bases from J, with 13 bases between. The CDR3 length is 14 residues. The CDR3 DNA follows: TGCGCCAGCAGTCAATCGGTTTGGAGAGGGGAAGCTTTCTTT. Residues: CASSQSVWRGEAFF.

V and J are TRBV5-1 and TRBJ2-1, with 12 positions matching TRBD2. The germline gives CDR1 SGHRS, CDR2 YFSETQ. The CDR3 runs to 15 residues. Germline trimming cut 3 bases from V and 10 bases from J; bases unmatched to any gene: 8. The CDR3 region is CASSWGTSGQGEQFF. In nucleotides, the CDR3 is TGCGCCAGCAGCTGGGGGACTAGCGGGCAAGGCGAGCAGTTCTTC.

V gene TRBV29-1 combines with J gene TRBJ2-1; D is tentatively TRBD1 or TRBD2 (5 bases each). CDR1 is SQVTM, CDR2 ANQGSEA, per germline. The CDR3 totals 14 residues. V lost 4 bases to trimming and J lost 2 bases, with 12 bases between them. DNA of the CDR3: TGCAGCGTTGGTGATCGGGGCACCTACAATGAGCAGTTCTTC. Its protein product is CSVGDRGTYNEQFF.

The rearrangement uses TRBV24-1 and TRBJ2-5, with 10 positions matching TRBD2. Germline lookup yields CDR1 KGHDR and CDR2 SFDVKD. J gave up 4 bases and V 9 bases, and 10 bases lay outside the gene matches. CDR3 size: 15 residues. The CDR3 spells CATAPPGTSAETQYF. The CDR3 nucleotides are TGTGCCACCGCGCCTCCCGGGACTAGCGCAGAGACCCAGTACTTC.

The V call is TRBV7-3, the J call TRBJ2-7; D is unresolved. V lost 3 bases and J 11 bases, leaving 5 bases between the germline ends. The V gene's germline CDR1 is SGHTA and CDR2 FQGTGA. The CDR3 contains 9 residues. The CDR3 DNA sequence: TGTGCCAGCAGCTTTGAGAAGTACTTC. Its protein is CASSFEKYF.